Listed here are 26 T cell receptor beta chains from one sample, sequenced in a study of cytomegalovirus exposure and HLA in healthy donors. Both 60 Vbeta primers and 13 Jbeta primers went into the PCR. Sequenced by immunoSEQ multiplex PCR; TCRdb stores in-frame clones only, minus some. Of 150,000 to 190,000 clones in the sample, about 75% are singletons; the top ten hold about 1.3%. Material: PBMCs. The receptors come from a man aged 18 to 35 in good health and CMV-seronegative.

The chain employs TRBV2 and TRBJ2-3, with D perhaps matching TRBD1 (5 bases). There are 13 residues in the CDR3. Per germline, CDR1 SNHLY and CDR2 FYNNEI. With 8 bases removed from V and 2 bases from J, the gap between germline ends came to 11 bases. The CDR3 DNA follows: TGTGCCAGCCCTAAGGGGCCCACAGATACGCAGTATTTT. This sequence encodes CASPKGPTDTQYF.

There are a few counts of this clone. The chain carries TRBV14 and TRBJ2-1; 8 bases are shared with TRBD2. This CDR3 has 22 residues. Germline CDR1 SGHDN, CDR2 FVKESK. The V and J ends lost 5 bases and 4 bases, in that order; junction bases with no gene match: 28. The CDR3, as DNA: TGTGCCAGCAGCGATTCTCCGTCGGCTAGCGGGTCTATACCCGGCATTTACAATGAGCAGTTCTTC. Translated: CASSDSPSASGSIPGIYNEQFF.

The chain employs TRBV4-1 and TRBJ2-7; 7 bases map to TRBD2. In germline, CDR1 is MGHRA, CDR2 YSYEKL. CDR3 size: 15 residues. Trimming at V came to 6 bases and at J to 1 base, leaving 9 bases not matched to a gene. The CDR3 sequence is CASSPGPAGSYEQYF. The CDR3 nucleotides read TGCGCCAGCAGTCCAGGTCCAGCGGGATCCTACGAGCAGTACTTC.

The rearrangement uses TRBV7-2 and TRBJ1-2; D may be TRBD1 (6 bases). V was pared by 7 bases and J by 9 bases, with 24 bases between. This CDR3 region has 15 residues. CDR1 and CDR2 from the germline V gene are SGHTA and FQGNSA. CDR3 region: CASTKSRTEGNSYTF. DNA of the CDR3: TGTGCCAGCACCAAAAGCCGGACAGAGGGTAATAGCTACACCTTC.

The chain has TRBV4-1 and TRBJ2-5; no firm D call. V dropped 0 bases and J dropped 4 bases, with 12 bases sitting between them. The CDR3 extends over 15 amino acids. Looked up from germline, CDR1 is MGHRA and CDR2 is YSYEKL. The CDR3 DNA is TGCGCCAGCAGCCAAGAGAGAACAGTCCCAGAGACCCAGTACTTC. As protein: CASSQERTVPETQYF.

The genes are TRBV30 and TRBJ1-5, with 9 bases lining up with TRBD1. The CDR3 covers 15 residues. Trimming at V came to 3 bases and at J to 5 bases, leaving 8 bases not matched to a gene. From germline, CDR1 is GTSNPN and CDR2 SVGIG (reference sequence). The CDR3 reads CAWSGGQGAYQPQHF. CDR3 DNA sequence: TGTGCCTGGAGCGGGGGACAGGGCGCTTATCAGCCCCAGCATTTT.

The genes are TRBV4-3 and TRBJ1-4; TRBD1 aligns across 7 bases. The CDR3 is 16 residues long. Germline V gene lookup returns CDR1 LGHNA and CDR2 YSLEER. Unmatched junction bases numbered 10, after V lost 1 base and J lost 8 bases. CDR3 bases: TGCGCCAGCAGCCAAGGCCTGGACAGGCCGAGGGAAAAACTGTTTTTT. This encodes CASSQGLDRPREKLFF.

The CDR3 DNA follows: TGTGCCAGCAGTGAATTGGGCAACTATGGCTACACCTTC. Amino acid sequence: CASSELGNYGYTF. This chain connects TRBV25-1 to TRBJ1-2; D call uncertain. Germline values: CDR1 MGHDK, CDR2 SYGVNS. Trimming took 1 base from V and 2 from J, leaving 5 bases between them. The CDR3 spans 13 residues.

V usage is TRBV7-9 and J usage is TRBJ2-7; TRBD2 matches 7 bases. Germline CDR1 reads SEHNR; CDR2 reads FQNEAQ (reference sequence). CDR3 length: 17 amino acids. The V gene end was trimmed by 5 bases and the J gene end by 0 bases; junction bases not matched to a gene: 13. CDR3 coding DNA: TGTGCCAGCAGCCTAGGAGAGTGGGAGGGAACCTCCTACGAGCAGTACTTC. Translated: CASSLGEWEGTSYEQYF.

The gene calls are TRBV4-3 and TRBJ2-3; no clear D. Germline V CDR1 and CDR2: LGHNA, YSLEER. V lost 1 base, J lost 3 bases, and 8 bases lay in between. The length of the CDR3 is 14 residues. Here the CDR3 reads CASSQGSRTDTQYF. The CDR3 nucleotides are TGCGCCAGCAGCCAAGGGTCTAGAACAGATACGCAGTATTTT.

This sequence joins TRBV30 and TRBJ2-7; possibly TRBD2 for D (6 bases). This CDR3 is built from 14 residues. CDR1 GTSNPN and CDR2 SVGIG come from the germline V gene (reference sequence). V was trimmed by 5 bases and J by 5 bases, leaving 19 bases between them. The CDR3 coding sequence is TGTGCCTGGGGTGCCCTAGCGAGTGACAACGAGCAGTACTTC. It encodes CAWGALASDNEQYF.

The chain uses TRBV7-8 and TRBJ2-7, with 10 bases aligning to TRBD2. CDR3 size: 15 residues. In germline, CDR1 is SGHVS, CDR2 FQNEAQ. Trimming cost V 5 bases and J 4 bases; bases outside gene matches: 8. CDR3 in amino acids: CASSPETSGWYEQYF. Written as DNA, the CDR3 is TGTGCCAGCAGCCCAGAGACTAGCGGGTGGTACGAGCAGTACTTC.

This clone was seen once. This chain links TRBV4-3 with TRBJ1-1; a possible D gene is TRBD1 (6 bases). CDR3 length: 14 amino acids. V shed 2 bases and J shed 1 base, with 8 bases lying between them. The V gene's germline CDR1 is LGHNA and CDR2 YSLEER. CDR3 protein: CASSQWTENTEAFF. The DNA of the CDR3 is TGCGCCAGCAGCCAATGGACAGAGAACACTGAAGCTTTCTTT.

The V call is TRBV7-9, the J call TRBJ1-2; tentative D call: TRBD1 (6 bases). Germline CDR1 and CDR2: SEHNR and FQNEAQ (reference sequence). The CDR3 consists of 12 residues. V was pared by 1 base and J by 7 bases, with 7 bases between. Here the CDR3 DNA reads TGTGCCAGCAGCTTAGAACAGGGTGGCTACACCTTC. Encoded protein: CASSLEQGGYTF.

The chain has TRBV6-4 and TRBJ2-1; D not resolved. Between the trimmed V and J ends, which lost 0 bases and 8 bases, there was a span of 2 bases. The germline V gene has CDR1 MRHNA and CDR2 SNTAGT. The CDR3 spans 11 residues. Here the CDR3 reads CASSDSYEQFF. CDR3 coding DNA: TGTGCCAGCAGTGACTCCTATGAGCAGTTCTTC.

The rearrangement uses TRBV2 and TRBJ1-2; tentative D call: TRBD1 (5 bases). Trimming took off 7 bases at V and 6 bases at J, with 15 bases between the two ends. The CDR3 has 13 residues. Germline V gives CDR1 SNHLY, CDR2 FYNNEI. In nucleotides, the CDR3 is TGTGCCAGCACCTCGGGGGACTATAATGGCTACACCTTC. This translates into CASTSGDYNGYTF.

This clone occurred a few times. The rearrangement joins TRBV28 to TRBJ2-5; 13 bases line up with TRBD2. Gene TRBJ2-7 matches the end of the DNA better, so the J call may be wrong. CDR1 is MDHEN, CDR2 SYDVKM, per germline. CDR3 length: 16 amino acids. The CDR3 bases are TGTGCCAGCAGTCGGACTAGCGGGAGTTTCGGCTACGAGCAGTACTTC. It codes for CASSRTSGSFGYEQYF.

The V call is TRBV7-9, the J call TRBJ1-2; 7 bases align to TRBD1. The CDR3 is 13 residues long. CDR1 and CDR2 (germline): SEHNR, FQNEAQ (reference sequence). With 5 bases clipped from V and 8 bases from J, the junction kept 8 bases outside the gene matches. The CDR3 nucleotides are TGTGCCAGCAGCCAGCCGACAGGGAGAGGCTACACCTTC. Amino acids: CASSQPTGRGYTF.

The chain couples TRBV7-7 to TRBJ2-2, with 9 nucleotides matching TRBD1. This CDR3 is built from 15 residues. J gave up 6 bases and V 5 bases, and 7 bases lay outside the gene matches. Germline CDR1 and CDR2: SSHAT and FNYEAQ (reference sequence). CDR3 bases: TGTGCCAGCAGCGGGGACAGGGCAGGCGCCGGGGAGCTGTTTTTT. Protein sequence: CASSGDRAGAGELFF.

This chain connects TRBV5-4 to TRBJ2-7, with TRBD1 identical over 8 bases. Per germline, CDR1 SGHNT and CDR2 YYREEE (reference sequence). V gave up 1 base and J gave up 1 base; unmatched junction bases: 4. This CDR3 is 15 amino acids long. DNA for the CDR3: TGTGCCAGCAGCTTGCGACAGGGGATTTCCTACGAGCAGTACTTC. This gives the protein CASSLRQGISYEQYF.

For this clone: Additional DNA sequences in this sample encode the identical CDR3. This chain links TRBV7-2 with TRBJ1-3; 8 bases fit TRBD1. The CDR3 is 14 amino acids. Germline CDR1 is SGHTA and CDR2 is FQGNSA. V shed 3 bases, J shed 2 bases, and the junction held 0 bases outside the gene matches. The CDR3 reads CASSLTGAGNTIYF. Written as DNA, the CDR3 is TGTGCCAGCAGCTTGACAGGGGCTGGAAACACCATATATTTT.

The chain recombines TRBV9 with TRBJ2-1; D perhaps matches TRBD1 (6 bases). The ends were cut back, 3 bases at V and 6 bases at J, with 13 bases in the middle. Germline CDR1 is SGDLS and CDR2 is YYNGEE. The CDR3 has 14 amino acids. The CDR3 sequence: CASSAPSRGNEQFF. DNA for the CDR3: TGTGCCAGCAGCGCCCCGTCCAGGGGCAATGAGCAGTTCTTC. The full variable domain, in which reference TRBV9 and TRBJ2-1 provide the parts outside the CDR3, is DSGVTQTPKHLITATGQRVTLRCSPRSGDLSVYWYQQSLDQGLQFLIQYYNGEERAKGNILERFSAQQFPDLHSELNLSSLELGDSALYFCASSAPSRGNEQFFGPGTRLTVL.

This chain joins TRBV4-3 and TRBJ2-5; 12 nucleotides align to TRBD2. Trimming removed 0 bases from V and 9 bases from J; junction bases left unmatched: 8. CDR1 and CDR2 (germline): LGHNA, YSLEER. This CDR3 region has 16 residues. CDR3 sequence: CASSQELAGGRGSQYF. The CDR3 region has the DNA TGCGCCAGCAGCCAAGAACTAGCGGGGGGACGGGGGTCCCAGTACTTC.

This clone has just a few counts. The CDR3 protein is CASSQEAWGSGHYNEQFF. The CDR3 nucleotides read TGCGCCAGCAGCCAAGAGGCTTGGGGTAGCGGGCATTACAATGAGCAGTTCTTC. The gene calls are TRBV4-3 and TRBJ2-1, with TRBD2 matching 7 bases. This CDR3 is 18 amino acids long. Trimming cost V 0 bases and J 4 bases; bases outside gene matches: 12. Germline V lookup: CDR1 LGHNA, CDR2 YSLEER.

This sequence joins TRBV27 and TRBJ2-1; no reliable D call. V lost 6 bases, J lost 4 bases, and 13 bases lay in between. CDR1 and CDR2 (germline): MNHEY, SMNVEV (reference sequence). The CDR3 is 14 residues long. Written as DNA, the CDR3 is TGTGCCAGCAGCCTCGAGAATACGTACAATGAGCAGTTCTTC. It codes for CASSLENTYNEQFF.

The genes are TRBV9 and TRBJ2-2, with 7 bases fitting TRBD2. V gave up 2 bases and J gave up 6 bases; unmatched junction bases: 13. Germline V lookup: CDR1 SGDLS, CDR2 YYNGEE. The CDR3 has 17 amino acids. The CDR3 coding sequence is TGTGCCAGCAGCGTGAGCGGGACGGGAGGCCTCTCCGGGGAGCTGTTTTTT. It is translated as CASSVSGTGGLSGELFF.